The clone carrying this TCR beta chain has just a few counts. Its antigen remains unidentified. This sample was included in a study of shared clonotypes between healthy human individuals. Looking at the study overall: There were three CD4 naive, three CD4 memory, two CD8 naive and one CD8 memory plates per donor.

Sequenced by immunoSEQ multiplex PCR; TCRdb stores in-frame clones only, minus some. The sample carries 950,000 to 1,200,000 clones, roughly 80% recorded once. The V gene's germline CDR1 is SGHTA and CDR2 FQGNSA. The CDR3 loop spans 15 amino acids. V was trimmed by 5 bases and J by 6 bases, leaving 16 bases between them. Whole-study findings and limits: The study generally estimated greater richness for naive than memory subsets.

The receptor comes from a man aged 18 to 35 in good health. Some clones in this sample may be carry-over from other donors' samples. The chain has TRBV7-2 and TRBJ2-2, with D possibly matching TRBD2 (7 bases). The material sequenced was memory CD4+ T cells from PBMCs. As for subset: CD45RA-negative fraction. CDR3 in amino acids: CASSQLGGQSGELFF. The DNA of the CDR3 is TGTGCCAGCAGCCAGCTCGGGGGGCAATCCGGGGAGCTGTTTTTT.